The subject of this entry is one T cell receptor beta chain. Its specificity is unknown. This sample was included in a study of T cell responses to AZD1222 COVID-19 vaccine. Study outcomes and limitations: Spike was spanned by vaccine-associated CD4 TCRs, with dominance at 160-218 and 743-854. Only five or six individuals given AZD1222 were seropositive at baseline. Repertoire collection took place solely once the T cell response had peaked. Most donors were white British, females outnumbered males, and clonal diversity was possibly underestimated.

Germline CDR1 is KGHSH and CDR2 is LQKENI. The ends lost 0 bases at V and 6 bases at J; junction bases unmatched: 7. CDR3 length equals 16 residues. Only in-frame clones appear in the TCRdb table, and some are missing; sequencing was by immunoSEQ multiplex PCR. The sample lists 96,000 or so clones, 90% occurring once. This receptor was taken from an adult in good health. This chain connects TRBV18 to TRBJ2-7; TRBD2 matches at 11 bases. This specimen was peripheral blood, taken on day 0 of AZD1222 vaccination. CDR3 nucleotides: TGTGCCAGCTCACCACCGGGAATAGCGGGAGGGCGCGAGCAGTACTTC. It specifies CASSPPGIAGGREQYF.